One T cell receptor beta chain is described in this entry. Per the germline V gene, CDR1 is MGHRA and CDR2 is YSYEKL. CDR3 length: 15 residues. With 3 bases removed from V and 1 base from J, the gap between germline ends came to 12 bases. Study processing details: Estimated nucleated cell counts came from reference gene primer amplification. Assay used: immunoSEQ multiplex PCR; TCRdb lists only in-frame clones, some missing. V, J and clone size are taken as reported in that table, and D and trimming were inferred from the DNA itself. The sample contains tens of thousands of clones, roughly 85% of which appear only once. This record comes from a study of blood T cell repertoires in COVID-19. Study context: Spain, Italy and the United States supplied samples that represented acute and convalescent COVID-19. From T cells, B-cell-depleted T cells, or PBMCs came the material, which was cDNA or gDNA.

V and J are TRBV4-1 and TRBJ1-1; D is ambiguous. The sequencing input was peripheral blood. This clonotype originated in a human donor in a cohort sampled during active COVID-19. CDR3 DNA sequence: TGCGCCAGCAGCCAGGGAGACGGACCGAACACTGAAGCTTTCTTT. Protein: CASSQGDGPNTEAFF.